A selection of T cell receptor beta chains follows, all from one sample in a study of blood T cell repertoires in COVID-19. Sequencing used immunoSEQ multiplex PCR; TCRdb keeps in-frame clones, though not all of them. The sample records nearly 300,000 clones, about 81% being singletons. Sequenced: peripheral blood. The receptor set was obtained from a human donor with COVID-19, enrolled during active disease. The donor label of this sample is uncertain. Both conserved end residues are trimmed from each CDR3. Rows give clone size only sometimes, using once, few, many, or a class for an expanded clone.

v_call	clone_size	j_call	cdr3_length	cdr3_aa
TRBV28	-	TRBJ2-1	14	ASSSILGGPSNEQF
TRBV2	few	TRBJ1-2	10	ASSEQFYGYT
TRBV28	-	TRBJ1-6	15	ASSFSERSSYNSPLH
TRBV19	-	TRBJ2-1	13	ASSIMGQSYNEQF
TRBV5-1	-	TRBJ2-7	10	ASSFPGNEQY
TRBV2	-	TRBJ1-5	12	ASSVSGAHQPQH
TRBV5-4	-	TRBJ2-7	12	ASSLTRGSYEQY
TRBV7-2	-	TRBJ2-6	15	ASSLAAASSGANVLT
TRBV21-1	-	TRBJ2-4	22	ASSKERGSTPVRMVPIAKNIQY
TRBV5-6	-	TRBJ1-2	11	ASSYKGQNGYT
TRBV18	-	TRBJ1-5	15	ASSLRDRVYSNQPQH
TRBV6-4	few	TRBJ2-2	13	ASSGLAGDTGELF
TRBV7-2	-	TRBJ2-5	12	ASSWGSYQETQY
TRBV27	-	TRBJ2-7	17	ASTLFPPRRERSYYEQY
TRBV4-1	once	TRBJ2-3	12	ASSQDPSPDTQY
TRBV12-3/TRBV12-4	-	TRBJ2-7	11	ASSQGQGLEQY